This paragraph reports one TCR beta chain. The sample belongs to a study of shared clonotypes between healthy human individuals. TCRdb keeps only in-frame clones here, not all; method: immunoSEQ multiplex PCR. The sample includes some 1.5 million clones, over 95% of them seen just once. The CDR3 sequence is 15 residues long. Germline-derived CDR1 and CDR2 are MGHRA and YSYEKL. Trimming cost V 2 bases and J 2 bases, with 11 bases left between them. Material for sequencing was naive CD4+ T cells sorted from blood. Documented subset: CD45RA+ positively selected. This chain connects TRBV4-1 to TRBJ2-3; D is unclear. This clonotype was sampled from a man younger than 40 in good health. The CDR3 DNA is TGCGCCAGCAGCCAACTTTTGGTAAACACAGATACGCAGTATTTT. Its protein is CASSQLLVNTDTQYF.